This TCR beta chain was identified during a study of long-term antiretroviral therapy in people with HIV. In germline, CDR1 is SNHLY, CDR2 FYNNEI. The CDR3 covers 16 residues. The germline V and J ends were trimmed by 3 bases and 0 bases, with 14 bases remaining between them. Sequencing used immunoSEQ v3.0 at survey level. The assay was immunoSEQ multiplex PCR, and TCRdb's table has in-frame clones only and misses some. The table includes approximately 30,000 clones, 70% to 90% detected once. The study, taken as a whole, reports: Clonotypes expanded prior to ART showed repertoire dominance at all sampled time points. After ART, diversity increased yet remained lower than transplant donor controls.

This clone was picked up one time. No antigen is known for it. Source: unsorted PBMCs, taken 0.8 years after starting antiretroviral therapy. The receptor was isolated from a woman aged 30 to 39 with HIV. This sequence joins TRBV2 and TRBJ1-1; D is uncertain. Written as DNA, the CDR3 is TGTGCCAGCAGTGACGGCTATGGCAGATTGAACACTGAAGCTTTCTTT. Translating gives CASSDGYGRLNTEAFF.